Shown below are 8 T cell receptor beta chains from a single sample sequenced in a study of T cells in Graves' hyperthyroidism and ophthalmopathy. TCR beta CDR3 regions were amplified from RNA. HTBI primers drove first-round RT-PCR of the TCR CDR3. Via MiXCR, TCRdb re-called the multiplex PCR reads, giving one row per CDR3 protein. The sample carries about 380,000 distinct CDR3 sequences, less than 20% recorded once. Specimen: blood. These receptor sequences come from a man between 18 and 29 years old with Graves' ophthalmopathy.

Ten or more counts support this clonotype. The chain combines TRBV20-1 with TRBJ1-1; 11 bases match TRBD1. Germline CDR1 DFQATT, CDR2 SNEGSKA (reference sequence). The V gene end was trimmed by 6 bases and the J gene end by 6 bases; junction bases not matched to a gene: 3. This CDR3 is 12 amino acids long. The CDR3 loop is CSAPGQGAEAFF. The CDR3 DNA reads TGCAGTGCACCGGGACAGGGGGCTGAAGCTTTCTTT.

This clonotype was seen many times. The CDR3 loop reads CASSFGGSHEQFF. In DNA form, the CDR3 reads TGCGCCAGCAGCTTCGGCGGGTCCCATGAGCAGTTCTTC. The chain combines TRBV5-1 with TRBJ2-1, with a weak D call TRBD2 (5 bases). Germline V gives CDR1 SGHRS, CDR2 YFSETQ. V was clipped by 2 bases and J by 8 bases, with 11 bases between them. This CDR3 has 13 amino acids.

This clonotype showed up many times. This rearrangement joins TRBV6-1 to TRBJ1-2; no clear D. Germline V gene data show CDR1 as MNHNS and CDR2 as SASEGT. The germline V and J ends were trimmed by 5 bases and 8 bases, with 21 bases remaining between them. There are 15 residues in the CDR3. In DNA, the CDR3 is TGTGCCAGCAGTAAACAAAACACCGAAGCTGGGGGCTACACCTTC. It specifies CASSKQNTEAGGYTF.

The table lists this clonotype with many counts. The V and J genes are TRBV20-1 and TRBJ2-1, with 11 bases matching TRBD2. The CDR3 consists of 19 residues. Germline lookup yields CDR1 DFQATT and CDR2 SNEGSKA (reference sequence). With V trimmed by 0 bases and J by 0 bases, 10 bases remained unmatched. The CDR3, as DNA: TGCAGTGCTAGAGATCGAGGACTAGCGGGCGAGAGCTCCTACAATGAGCAGTTCTTC. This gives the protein CSARDRGLAGESSYNEQFF.

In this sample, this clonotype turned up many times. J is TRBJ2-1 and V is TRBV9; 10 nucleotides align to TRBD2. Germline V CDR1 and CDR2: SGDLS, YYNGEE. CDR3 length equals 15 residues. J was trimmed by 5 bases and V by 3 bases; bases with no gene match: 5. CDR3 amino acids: CASSDELAGDNEQFF. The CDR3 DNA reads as TGTGCCAGCAGCGATGAGCTAGCGGGGGACAATGAGCAGTTCTTC.

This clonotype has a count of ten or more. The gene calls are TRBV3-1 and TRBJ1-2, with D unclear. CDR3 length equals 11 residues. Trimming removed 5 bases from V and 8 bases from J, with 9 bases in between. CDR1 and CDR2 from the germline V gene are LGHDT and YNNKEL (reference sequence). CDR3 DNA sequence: TGTGCCAGCAGCGGAAACAAGGGCTACACCTTC. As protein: CASSGNKGYTF.

The CDR3 nucleotides are TGCAGTGCCCGCGCAGGGTCCTACGAGCAGTACTTC. This sequence encodes CSARAGSYEQYF. The gene calls are TRBV20-1 and TRBJ2-7; a possible D gene is TRBD1 (5 bases). V gave up 6 bases and J gave up 1 base, with 10 bases separating them. CDR1 and CDR2 from the germline V gene are DFQATT and SNEGSKA (reference sequence). This CDR3 region has 12 residues.

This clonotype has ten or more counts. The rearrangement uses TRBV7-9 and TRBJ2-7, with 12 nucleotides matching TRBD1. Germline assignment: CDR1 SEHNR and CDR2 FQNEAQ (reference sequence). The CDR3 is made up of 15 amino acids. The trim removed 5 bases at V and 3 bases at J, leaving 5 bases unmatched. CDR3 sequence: CASSVRDRGRYEQYF. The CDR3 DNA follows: TGTGCCAGCAGCGTCCGGGACAGGGGGCGCTACGAGCAGTACTTC.